A selection of T cell receptor beta chains follows, all from one sample in a study of blood T cells in healthy people across ages. TCRdb used MiXCR to reprocess the 5' RACE reads, holding one entry per CDR3 protein. The sample has some 1 million distinct CDR3 sequences; 35% to 55% are singletons. The specimen was blood. Source of these receptors: an older woman in good health. CDR3s include the opening cysteine and the closing phenylalanine or tryptophan. A D gene is named only where the DNA matches it firmly. A row's size may be missing; if present it is once, few, many or a size class.

abundance: once
j_gene: TRBJ1-6
v_gene: TRBV4-1
d_gene: -
CDR3aa: CASSQFKSPRDSPLHF
CDR3nt: TGCGCCAGCAGCCAATTCAAGTCCCCTCGGGATTCACCCCTCCACTTT

abundance: few
j_gene: TRBJ2-3
v_gene: TRBV4-2
d_gene: -
CDR3aa: CASSQAGSDTQYF
CDR3nt: TGTGCCAGCAGCCAAGCGGGATCAGATACGCAGTATTTT

abundance: -
j_gene: TRBJ2-7
v_gene: TRBV5-1
d_gene: -
CDR3aa: CASKLNREPTFFDEQYF
CDR3nt: TGCGCCAGCAAATTGAACAGGGAGCCCACATTCTTCGACGAGCAGTACTTC

abundance: few
j_gene: TRBJ2-7
v_gene: TRBV28
d_gene: -
CDR3aa: CASRGEVPYEQYF
CDR3nt: TGTGCCAGCAGGGGGGAGGTCCCCTACGAGCAGTACTTC

abundance: -
j_gene: TRBJ2-1
v_gene: TRBV7-2
d_gene: -
CDR3aa: CASSLRSGPYNEQFF
CDR3nt: TGTGCCAGCAGCTTAAGGAGTGGGCCCTACAATGAGCAGTTCTTC

abundance: few
j_gene: TRBJ2-1
v_gene: TRBV5-1
d_gene: -
CDR3aa: CASTSTTSSYNEQFF
CDR3nt: TGCGCCAGCACTTCTACCACGAGCTCCTACAATGAGCAGTTCTTC

abundance: -
j_gene: TRBJ1-2
v_gene: TRBV7-9
d_gene: -
CDR3aa: CASRKSTGYGYTF
CDR3nt: TGTGCCAGCAGGAAGTCCACGGGCTATGGCTACACCTTC

abundance: few
j_gene: TRBJ2-4
v_gene: TRBV10-2
d_gene: TRBD2
CDR3aa: CASSGSSGRDIQYF
CDR3nt: TGCGCCAGCAGCGGGTCTAGCGGGAGGGACATTCAGTACTTC

abundance: -
j_gene: TRBJ1-1
v_gene: TRBV20-1
d_gene: -
CDR3aa: CSAPDRYTEAFF
CDR3nt: TGCAGTGCTCCCGACAGGTACACTGAAGCTTTCTTT

abundance: -
j_gene: TRBJ2-7
v_gene: TRBV2
d_gene: TRBD1
CDR3aa: CASSLTGTGRYEQYF
CDR3nt: TGTGCCAGCAGTCTTACCGGGACAGGGCGGTACGAGCAGTACTTC

abundance: -
j_gene: TRBJ2-5
v_gene: TRBV27
d_gene: TRBD2
CDR3aa: CASKVGRAAYEQYF
CDR3nt: TGTGCCAGCAAAGTGGGGAGGGCCGCGTATGAGCAGTACTTC

abundance: -
j_gene: TRBJ2-2
v_gene: TRBV5-1
d_gene: -
CDR3aa: CASTEPGPRAGELFF
CDR3nt: TGCGCCAGCACCGAACCGGGGCCTCGGGCCGGGGAGCTGTTTTTT

abundance: few
j_gene: TRBJ1-6
v_gene: TRBV12-3/TRBV12-4
d_gene: TRBD1
CDR3aa: CASSKGTGGNNSPLHF
CDR3nt: TGTGCCAGCAGTAAAGGGACAGGGGGCAATAATTCACCCCTCCACTTT

abundance: many
j_gene: TRBJ1-1
v_gene: TRBV6-5
d_gene: TRBD1
CDR3aa: CASSQTGLNTEAFF
CDR3nt: TGCGCCAGCAGCCAGACAGGGTTGAACACTGAAGCTTTCTTT

abundance: few
j_gene: TRBJ2-7
v_gene: TRBV15
d_gene: -
CDR3aa: CATSRDSGSSYEQYF
CDR3nt: TGTGCCACCAGCAGAGATAGCGGTAGCTCCTACGAGCAGTACTTC

abundance: few
j_gene: TRBJ2-7
v_gene: TRBV2
d_gene: -
CDR3aa: CASSPEIYEQYF
CDR3nt: TGTGCCAGCAGTCCCGAGATATACGAGCAGTACTTC

abundance: -
j_gene: TRBJ2-1
v_gene: TRBV20-1
d_gene: -
CDR3aa: CSATFDGITYNEQFF
CDR3nt: TGCAGTGCAACCTTTGACGGGATCACCTACAATGAGCAGTTCTTC

abundance: -
j_gene: TRBJ2-5
v_gene: TRBV9
d_gene: TRBD2
CDR3aa: CASSVEPWASGSQETQYF
CDR3nt: TGTGCCAGCAGCGTAGAGCCATGGGCTAGCGGTTCCCAAGAGACCCAGTACTTC

abundance: -
j_gene: TRBJ2-7
v_gene: TRBV3-1
d_gene: -
CDR3aa: CASSDTWGSYEQYF
CDR3nt: TGTGCCAGCAGCGACACCTGGGGTTCCTACGAGCAGTACTTC

abundance: -
j_gene: TRBJ1-2
v_gene: TRBV9
d_gene: -
CDR3aa: CASSARTGSFGYTF
CDR3nt: TGTGCCAGCAGCGCTCGAACAGGTTCTTTTGGCTACACCTTC

abundance: few
j_gene: TRBJ2-5
v_gene: TRBV4-2
d_gene: -
CDR3aa: CASSQGGPGETQYF
CDR3nt: TGTGCCAGCAGCCAAGGAGGGCCGGGGGAGACCCAGTACTTC

abundance: few
j_gene: TRBJ1-2
v_gene: TRBV20-1
d_gene: -
CDR3aa: CSARDTRIYGYTF
CDR3nt: TGCAGTGCTAGAGATACTCGTATCTATGGCTACACCTTC

abundance: -
j_gene: TRBJ2-3
v_gene: TRBV9
d_gene: TRBD2
CDR3aa: CASSVVWREGPLNTQYF
CDR3nt: TGTGCCAGCAGCGTAGTGTGGCGGGAGGGCCCGTTAAATACGCAGTATTTT

abundance: -
j_gene: TRBJ1-5
v_gene: TRBV20-1
d_gene: -
CDR3aa: CSASGDVVGNQPQHF
CDR3nt: TGCAGTGCTAGTGGGGACGTTGTAGGCAATCAGCCCCAGCATTTT

abundance: -
j_gene: TRBJ2-3
v_gene: TRBV7-9
d_gene: TRBD2
CDR3aa: CASSLSSTWRTSGPSTDTQYF
CDR3nt: TGTGCCAGCAGCTTAAGCTCGACGTGGAGGACTAGCGGGCCCAGCACAGATACGCAGTATTTT

abundance: -
j_gene: TRBJ2-3
v_gene: TRBV28
d_gene: TRBD2
CDR3aa: CASSTQASGRLPDTQYF
CDR3nt: TGTGCCAGCAGTACCCAAGCAAGCGGGAGGTTGCCAGATACGCAGTATTTT

abundance: -
j_gene: TRBJ2-7
v_gene: TRBV28
d_gene: TRBD2
CDR3aa: CASSPPHSGLYYEQYF
CDR3nt: TGTGCCAGCAGTCCACCTCATAGCGGGCTGTACTACGAGCAGTACTTC

abundance: few
j_gene: TRBJ1-2
v_gene: TRBV20-1
d_gene: TRBD1
CDR3aa: CSARAGTGNNYGYTF
CDR3nt: TGCAGTGCTAGAGCCGGGACAGGGAATAACTATGGCTACACCTTC

abundance: -
j_gene: TRBJ2-3
v_gene: TRBV6-2/TRBV6-3
d_gene: TRBD2
CDR3aa: CASSYSHLPTSGITDTQYF
CDR3nt: TGTGCCAGCAGTTACTCCCACCTCCCGACTAGCGGGATAACAGATACGCAGTATTTT

abundance: -
j_gene: TRBJ2-1
v_gene: TRBV3-1
d_gene: TRBD2
CDR3aa: CASSQELAGGQNEQFF
CDR3nt: TGTGCCAGCAGCCAAGAGCTAGCGGGAGGGCAGAATGAGCAGTTCTTC

abundance: -
j_gene: TRBJ1-2
v_gene: TRBV10-2
d_gene: -
CDR3aa: CASSDAGYNYGYTF
CDR3nt: TGCGCCAGCAGTGACGCAGGGTATAACTATGGCTACACCTTC